The present T cell receptor (beta chain) was sequenced within a study of human T cells and chemical hapten exposure. As handled by the study authors: Across samples, TCR counts had a median of 95,638 and ranged from roughly 23,224 to 700,000. TCRdb re-derived calls from the RACE reads in MiXCR, one entry per CDR3 protein. The V and J calls shown here were made by TCRdb, not taken from the authors' results. The sample lists roughly 81,000 distinct CDR3 sequences; 8.5% were seen once. Regarding time point: pre-sensitization, week 0. Stated treatment: therapeutic diphenylcyclopropenone sensitization with weekly scalp DPC. With 4 bases clipped from V and 2 bases from J, the junction kept 8 bases outside the gene matches. This CDR3 comprises 16 residues. In germline, CDR1 is SGHDT, CDR2 YYEEEE.

This receptor was obtained from a middle-aged man with alopecia areata. Some clones in this sample may be carry-over from other donors' samples. The source was whole blood, collected in connection with sensitization to the hapten diphenylcyclopropenone (DPC). This chain links TRBV5-6 with TRBJ2-3; 9 bases match TRBD2. CDR3 loop: CASSRTPGLATDTQYF. CDR3 nucleotides: TGTGCCAGCAGCCGGACCCCGGGACTAGCCACAGATACGCAGTATTTT.